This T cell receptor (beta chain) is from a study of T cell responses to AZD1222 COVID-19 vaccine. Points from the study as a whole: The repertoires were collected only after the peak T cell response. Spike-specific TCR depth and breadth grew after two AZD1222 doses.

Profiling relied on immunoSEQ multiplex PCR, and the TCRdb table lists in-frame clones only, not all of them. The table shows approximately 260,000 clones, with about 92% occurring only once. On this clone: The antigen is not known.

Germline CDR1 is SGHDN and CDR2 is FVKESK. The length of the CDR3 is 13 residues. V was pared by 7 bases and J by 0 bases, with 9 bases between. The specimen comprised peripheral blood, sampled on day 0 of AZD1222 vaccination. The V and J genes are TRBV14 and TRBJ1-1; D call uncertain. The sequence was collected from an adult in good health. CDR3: CASTNQMNTEAFF. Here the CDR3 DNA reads TGTGCCAGCACCAACCAAATGAACACTGAAGCTTTCTTT.